Presented here are 10 T cell receptor beta chains from one specimen sequenced in a study of blood T cell repertoires in COVID-19. Assay: immunoSEQ multiplex PCR; the TCRdb copy retains only in-frame clones and omits some. This sample has approximately 150,000 clones, with about four fifths found just once. Sequencing used peripheral blood. The receptors derive from a woman aged 70-85 years who had recovered from COVID-19.

This rearrangement joins TRBV6-5 to TRBJ1-2, with TRBD1 identical over 7 bases. This CDR3 spans 15 amino acids. V lost 8 bases to trimming and J lost 2 bases; unmatched junction nucleotides: 11. CDR1 and CDR2 (germline): MNHEY, SVGAGI. The CDR3 loop reads CASREGAGPNYGYTF. The CDR3 coding sequence is TGTGCCAGCCGGGAGGGGGCAGGGCCCAACTATGGCTACACCTTC.

This chain links TRBV4-3 with TRBJ1-4, with D uncertain. Germline CDR1 and CDR2: LGHNA and YSLEER. The CDR3 totals 14 residues. Trimming left V 0 bases short and J 5 bases short, with 7 bases between. The CDR3 DNA is TGCGCCAGCAGCCAAGATTGGGCGAATGAAAAACTGTTTTTT. Translated: CASSQDWANEKLFF.

The chain uses TRBV7-2 and TRBJ1-5, with TRBD1 as a possible D gene (5 bases). Germline CDR1 SGHTA, CDR2 FQGNSA. V was trimmed by 6 bases and J by 9 bases, leaving 15 bases between them. CDR3 length: 13 residues. CDR3 bases: TGTGCCAGCAGTCCGGGGGGGGGATGGCCCCAGCATTTT. Protein sequence: CASSPGGGWPQHF.

This chain uses TRBV18 with TRBJ2-7; TRBD1 agrees at 9 bases. The trim removed 3 bases at V and 3 bases at J, leaving 3 bases unmatched. The CDR3 covers 14 residues. Germline loops: CDR1 KGHSH, CDR2 LQKENI. DNA for the CDR3: TGTGCCAGCTCACCCCGACAGGGGGACTACGAGCAGTACTTC. Translation gives CASSPRQGDYEQYF.

The chain joins TRBV6-1 to TRBJ2-5, with TRBD2 as a possible D gene (5 bases). Looked up from germline, CDR1 is MNHNS and CDR2 is SASEGT. The CDR3 extends over 12 amino acids. Between the trimmed V and J ends, which lost 6 bases and 2 bases, there was a span of 7 bases. The CDR3 is CASSPGQETQYF. Here the CDR3 DNA reads TGTGCCAGCAGCCCGGGACAAGAGACCCAGTACTTC.

V gene TRBV24-1 combines with J gene TRBJ2-1; the match to TRBD2 covers 9 bases. This CDR3 contains 16 residues. The junction had 0 bases not matched to a gene; V was cut back by 0 bases and J by 1 base. CDR1 is KGHDR and CDR2 is SFDVKD in the germline V gene. Here the CDR3 reads CATSDLTSGSYNEQFF. The CDR3 region has the DNA TGTGCCACCAGTGATTTGACTAGCGGGTCCTACAATGAGCAGTTCTTC.

The chain joins TRBV2 to TRBJ1-1; 7 bases agree with TRBD1. V lost 7 bases to trimming and J lost 6 bases; unmatched junction nucleotides: 2. Germline V gene sequence: CDR1 SNHLY, CDR2 FYNNEI. The CDR3 consists of 11 residues. CDR3 loop: CASTQGAEAFF. Here the CDR3 DNA reads TGTGCCAGCACCCAGGGGGCTGAAGCTTTCTTT.

This sequence joins TRBV5-1 and TRBJ2-5, with D perhaps TRBD1 (5 bases). Germline V gives CDR1 SGHRS, CDR2 YFSETQ. This CDR3 has 16 residues. V lost 0 bases to trimming and J lost 1 base, with 13 bases between them. CDR3 sequence: CASSLGPAGLQETQYF. CDR3 DNA sequence: TGCGCCAGCAGCTTGGGGCCGGCAGGGCTCCAAGAGACCCAGTACTTC.

The chain is built from TRBV9 and TRBJ2-5; 9 bases are a match to TRBD2. CDR3 length equals 15 residues. Unmatched junction bases numbered 5, after V lost 0 bases and J lost 5 bases. Germline lookup yields CDR1 SGDLS and CDR2 YYNGEE. The CDR3 loop reads CASSVGLAGRETQYF. DNA for the CDR3: TGTGCCAGCAGCGTAGGTCTAGCGGGGAGGGAGACCCAGTACTTC.

The V gene is TRBV28, the J gene TRBJ2-7, with TRBD1 matching 7 bases. V lost 4 bases, J lost 2 bases, and 11 bases stayed unmatched. Germline V gene lookup returns CDR1 MDHEN and CDR2 SYDVKM. This CDR3 spans 16 amino acids. The CDR3 loop is CASSYRSPDRAYEQYF. The CDR3 nucleotides are TGTGCCAGCAGTTATCGGTCCCCCGACAGGGCCTACGAGCAGTACTTC. The full variable domain, in which reference TRBV28 and TRBJ2-7 provide the parts outside the CDR3, is DVKVTQSSRYLVKRTGEKVFLECVQDMDHENMFWYRQDPGLGLRLIYFSYDVKMKEKGDIPEGYSVSREKKERFSLILESASTNQTSMYLCASSYRSPDRAYEQYFGPGTRLTVT.